The entry below describes one T cell receptor (beta chain). Vbeta (60) and Jbeta (13) primers were used in the PCR. Sequenced by immunoSEQ multiplex PCR; TCRdb stores in-frame clones only, minus some. This sample has roughly 90,000 clones, with approximately 84% found just once. The trim removed 6 bases at V and 10 bases at J, leaving 10 bases unmatched. The CDR3 loop spans 15 amino acids. CDR1 is MNHNY and CDR2 is SVGAGI in the germline V gene (reference sequence). This entry belongs to a study of cytomegalovirus exposure and HLA in healthy donors. The sequenced sample was PBMCs. V gene TRBV6-6 combines with J gene TRBJ2-1; 12 nucleotides line up with TRBD2. This sequence was found in a man younger than 35 in good health and CMV-seronegative. CDR3: CASSLPASGRAEQFF. The DNA of the CDR3 is TGTGCCAGCAGCCTTCCAGCTAGCGGGAGGGCCGAGCAGTTCTTC.